The entry below gives a single T cell receptor beta chain sequence along with its context. No antigen is known for it. No base-level quality is on record; no much larger clone is a single base apart. This specimen comes from a study of T-cell memory formation after mild COVID-19 (dated by TCRdb to 2020 to 2022). Looking at the study overall: TCR sequence clusters from the two donors were found to be largely donor specific. In a couple of donors, T-cell clones that expanded and contracted after mild COVID-19 were tracked by sequencing TCRalpha and TCRbeta repertoires over time. The cohort comprised two young, previously healthy adult volunteers, one female and one male.

The investigation overall reported the following: Clones that contracted from day 15 to 85 showed balanced CD4/CD8 phenotypes, whereas a second wave of clones that expanded from day 15 to 37 leaned towards CD4+. Contracting CD4+ clones were found mainly in CM and EM memory subsets, while CD8+ clones were enriched in EMRA. The second-wave clones that peaked on day 37 were not confirmed to be SARS-CoV-2 specific. Some responding clones were detected in pre-infection memory, which suggested that pre-existing cross-reactive memory T cells had joined the SARS-CoV-2 response. Only a couple of mild cases were covered in the study, and larger cohorts including severe cases with pre-infection samples were considered necessary.

Ficoll-Paque density gradient centrifugation was used to isolate PBMCs. The reads were generated on an Illumina NovaSeq 6000. TCRalpha and TCRbeta cDNA libraries were constructed by 5'RACE with constant-segment primers, with sample barcodes and unique molecular identifiers being introduced. RNA was extracted from every sample with Trizol reagent. Amplification of the libraries took two PCR steps, and the second step added a second sample barcode plus Illumina TruSeq adapters. Sequencing of the libraries was done on an Illumina NovaSeq, producing 2 x 150 bp paired-end reads. As for the original processing: Demultiplexing of reads and collapsing into UMI-guided consensus sequences were performed with migec v1.2.7. With mixcr v2.1.11, UMI consensuses were aligned to TRA and TRB V and J templates and assembled into clonotypes. A clonotype was counted as expanded or contracted only if both edgeR and NoisET called the change significant, with noise models trained on biological replicates. For edgeR calls, the cutoffs were a false discovery rate-adjusted p below 0.01 and a log2 fold-change threshold of 1. As an exploratory analysis of dynamics, PCA with hierarchical clustering was applied to max-normalized trajectories of the 1000 most abundant clonotypes. The CD4 or CD8 phenotype of responding clones was assigned using the separately sequenced CD4+ and CD8+ repertoires. TCRdb reprocessing: public reads trimmed at Q25 with fastp, clones called with MiXCR, in-frame beta chains kept. Rows are unified per CDR3 protein, each entry keeping the most common DNA and genes. These V and J calls originate from TCRdb's pipeline instead of the authors' own analysis. The sample table shows around 500,000 distinct CDR3 sequences, and roughly 20% are seen once. The ten top clones hold roughly an eighth of the sample.

This receptor was obtained from an adult woman who had mild COVID-19 (a few samples of this study predate the infection). The sample titles of this study are shuffled in the database, so cell type and time point are left out; the donor was told from shared clones. The sequenced sample was PBMCs or a T cell subset sorted from them (not recorded which).

The sequenced DNA: TGCAGTGCCACGGGCGATGGGGGGGCGCGAGCTGGCTACACCTTC. This gives the protein CSATGDGGARAGYTF. The chain uses TRBV20-1 and TRBJ1-2, with TRBD1 as a weak D call on 6 bases. The germline V gene (reference sequence) sets CDR1 to DFQATT and CDR2 to SNEGSKA. CDR3 length: 15 amino acids, cysteine to phenylalanine. This entry keeps only the CDR3 DNA: 45 bases, framed from base 1. Trimming at the junction amounts to 6 bases on V and 7 bases on J, and the germline ends lie 24 bases apart.